The source of this T cell receptor (beta chain) is a study of PD-1 blockade in classical Hodgkin lymphoma. Germline loops: CDR1 SGHKS, CDR2 YYEKEE (reference sequence). The CDR3 sequence is 19 residues long. Trimming removed 0 bases from V and 2 bases from J, with 22 bases in between. Study findings and constraints: Healthy donors were reported to have higher baseline TCR diversity than newly diagnosed patients. Causes of the repertoire differences remain undefined, possibly disease activity or prior therapy.

Remarks on this clone: Its antigen is still unknown.

Exposure to brentuximab vedotin varied, and each patient had relapsed following autologous stem cell transplantation. Best responses were complete response, partial response or progressive disease. TCRdb's table, derived via immunoSEQ multiplex PCR, lists solely in-frame clones and lacks some. The table includes about 26,000 clones, roughly 68% detected once. The sample here was peripheral blood mononuclear cells (PBMCs), taken before the second cycle of nivolumab. V and J are TRBV5-5 and TRBJ2-3; tentative D call: TRBD2 (6 bases). The source of this sequence is a human donor with classical Hodgkin lymphoma. CDR3 bases: TGTGCCAGCAGCTTGGTCTTCGCTCTTTTGGGGGGTGCCACAGATACGCAGTATTTT. Its translation: CASSLVFALLGGATDTQYF.